Below are 6 T cell receptor beta chains sequenced from a single sample in a study of tumor-infiltrating lymphocytes in localized non-small cell lung cancer. TCRdb keeps only in-frame clones here, not all; method: immunoSEQ multiplex PCR. The table includes about 11,000 clones, roughly three fifths detected once. The source material was lung tumor tissue. The receptors stem from a human donor with non-small cell lung cancer.

This clone was picked up a small number of times. J is TRBJ1-1 and V is TRBV7-2; no clear D. The V and J ends lost 6 bases and 0 bases respectively, with 8 bases between them. Germline CDR1 SGHTA, CDR2 FQGNSA. The CDR3 consists of 13 residues. This CDR3 is CASRLHLNTEAFF. The CDR3 bases are TGTGCCAGCAGATTACACCTGAACACTGAAGCTTTCTTT.

This chain uses TRBV11-2 with TRBJ2-1; D uncertain. The CDR3 contains 13 residues. The V end was cut by 3 bases, the J end by 10 bases, with 13 bases between. CDR1 is SGHAT, CDR2 FQNNGV, per germline. The DNA for the CDR3 is TGTGCCAGCAGCTTTACTCACGCATTAGAGCAGTTCTTC. The encoded protein is CASSFTHALEQFF.

This clone was observed a handful of times. The chain has TRBV7-6 and TRBJ2-3; no firm D call. V dropped 0 bases and J dropped 3 bases, with 10 bases sitting between them. This CDR3 region has 15 residues. Germline CDR1 SGHVS, CDR2 FNYEAQ. The DNA for the CDR3 is TGTGCCAGCAGCTTAGCGCTAGAGTGGACAGATACGCAGTATTTT. Its translation: CASSLALEWTDTQYF. The variable domain in full, with the rest retrieved from reference TRBV7-6 and TRBJ2-3, is GAGVSQSPRYKVTKRGQDVALRCDPISGHVSLYWYRQALGQGPEFLTYFNYEAQQDKSGLPNDRFSAERPEGSISTLTIQRTEQRDSAMYRCASSLALEWTDTQYFGPGTRLTVL.

This clone was seen more than once but under ten times. The chain has TRBV18 and TRBJ2-1, with 9 bases that match TRBD1. V was clipped by 4 bases and J by 2 bases; unmatched bases: 6. Germline CDR1 and CDR2: KGHSH and LQKENI. The CDR3 sequence is 16 residues long. The CDR3 reads CASSQGQGIPYNEQFF. The CDR3 coding sequence is TGTGCCAGCTCACAGGGACAGGGAATTCCCTACAATGAGCAGTTCTTC.

This chain connects TRBV7-2 to TRBJ2-1; 8 bases agree with TRBD2. The V gene end was trimmed by 3 bases and the J gene end by 5 bases; junction bases not matched to a gene: 3. In germline, CDR1 is SGHTA, CDR2 FQGNSA. The CDR3 totals 14 residues. The CDR3 region is CASSLGLGNNEQFF. The DNA of the CDR3 is TGTGCCAGCAGCTTGGGACTAGGTAACAATGAGCAGTTCTTC. Using reference TRBV7-2 and TRBJ2-1 for the parts outside the CDR3, the full variable domain is GAGVSQSPSNKVTEKGKDVELRCDPISGHTALYWYRQSLGQGLEFLIYFQGNSAPDKSGLPSDRFSAERTGGSVSTLTIQRTQQEDSAVYLCASSLGLGNNEQFFGPGTRLTVL.

This chain uses TRBV10-3 with TRBJ2-7; weak D call: TRBD2 (5 bases). In germline, CDR1 is ENHRY, CDR2 SYGVKD. This CDR3 has 13 residues. The CDR3 loop is CASGELTSYEQYF. CDR3 DNA: TGTGCGTCCGGGGAGCTAACCTCCTACGAGCAGTACTTC.